The 12 T cell receptor beta chains given below trace back to one sample, sequenced in a study of T cell repertoires in cytomegalovirus infection. MiXCR, applied by TCRdb to the reads, yields one record per CDR3 protein. Here the sample spans about 150,000 distinct CDR3 sequences, around 22% being singletons. What was sequenced was PBMCs. These receptor sequences come from a human donor in good health (CMV status not recorded). Some clones in this sample may be carry-over from other donors' samples.

The genes are TRBV30 and TRBJ2-1, with 11 bases fitting TRBD2. The CDR3 has 13 residues. Losses at the gene ends were 5 bases for V and 10 bases for J; bases not matched to a gene: 7. Germline values: CDR1 GTSNPN, CDR2 SVGIG (reference sequence). CDR3 sequence (DNA): TGTGCCTGGTTCGGGACTAGCGGCCGGGAGCAGTTCTTC. This sequence encodes CAWFGTSGREQFF.

The chain is built from TRBV7-6 and TRBJ2-7; D is uncertain. Looked up from germline, CDR1 is SGHVS and CDR2 is FNYEAQ. V shed 2 bases and J shed 5 bases, with 4 bases lying between them. The CDR3 covers 11 residues. CDR3 sequence: CASSLKDEQYF. CDR3 nucleotide sequence: TGTGCCAGCAGCTTAAAGGACGAGCAGTACTTC.

This clonotype was detected ten times or more. V usage is TRBV7-2 and J usage is TRBJ2-2; 7 bases agree with TRBD2. This CDR3 spans 17 amino acids. CDR1 and CDR2 (germline): SGHTA, FQGNSA. The junction had 9 bases not matched to a gene; V was cut back by 5 bases and J by 0 bases. The CDR3 nucleotides read TGTGCCAGCAGCCCCAGACTAGCAGCTACGAACACCGGGGAGCTGTTTTTT. Translating gives CASSPRLAATNTGELFF.

This clonotype was counted a few times. The rearrangement links TRBV12-3 or TRBV12-4 to TRBJ2-7; no reliable D call. The CDR3 consists of 14 residues. V shed 1 base and J shed 0 bases, with 7 bases lying between them. The CDR3 coding sequence is TGTGCCAGCAGTTTAGGCTGGTCCTCCTACGAGCAGTACTTC. Translation gives CASSLGWSSYEQYF.

The V and J genes are TRBV2 and TRBJ2-3; 8 positions agree with TRBD2. The germline V gene has CDR1 SNHLY and CDR2 FYNNEI. V trimming: 8 bases; J trimming: 1 base; junction bases outside the gene matches: 2. The CDR3 sequence is 13 residues long. Here the CDR3 reads CASAGGGTDTQYF. CDR3 coding DNA: TGTGCCAGCGCGGGGGGAGGCACAGATACGCAGTATTTT.

This clonotype was seen ten or more times. DNA of the CDR3: TGTGCCAGCAGAGGGGGAGAGAGGAGGCTGGGCAATCAGCCCCAGCATTTT. Translation gives CASRGGERRLGNQPQHF. V is TRBV7-3 and J is TRBJ1-5; D is possibly TRBD1 (6 bases). V was shortened by 6 bases and J by 2 bases, with 20 bases between the two germline ends. CDR3 length equals 17 residues. Germline CDR1 is SGHTA and CDR2 is FQGTGA.

There are a few counts of this clonotype. This chain joins TRBV5-1 and TRBJ1-6; perhaps TRBD1 as D (6 bases). The CDR3 loop spans 16 amino acids. Per the germline V gene, CDR1 is SGHRS and CDR2 is YFSETQ. Between the trimmed V and J ends, which lost 4 bases and 7 bases, there was a span of 18 bases. CDR3 sequence (DNA): TGCGCCAGCAGCACAAATGGCAGGGGTGAGAATTCACCCCTCCACTTT. As protein: CASSTNGRGENSPLHF.

In its sample, this clonotype was seen many times. The chain uses TRBV6-1 and TRBJ1-1; D is unresolved. The CDR3 runs to 11 residues. The germline CDR1 and CDR2 sequences are MNHNS and SASEGT. Trimming shortened V by 1 base and J by 7 bases, and 4 bases separated the two germline ends. CDR3 bases: TGTGCCAGCAGTGAAGTCCTTGAAGCTTTCTTT. Translating it yields CASSEVLEAFF.

This clonotype was seen a handful of times. The rearrangement joins TRBV28 to TRBJ2-1; 9 bases are a match to TRBD2. Germline V lookup: CDR1 MDHEN, CDR2 SYDVKM. The CDR3 is 17 residues long. The V and J ends lost 7 bases and 1 base, in that order; junction bases with no gene match: 11. The CDR3: CASTPSAGLASYNEQFF. The CDR3, as DNA: TGTGCCAGCACCCCATCGGCGGGACTAGCTTCCTACAATGAGCAGTTCTTC.

This clonotype was seen a handful of times. The rearrangement joins TRBV2 to TRBJ2-7; TRBD2 is a possible D gene (6 bases). CDR3 size: 14 residues. V lost 5 bases and J lost 4, with 15 bases in between. Germline CDR1 SNHLY, CDR2 FYNNEI. CDR3 loop: CASSPWVSGYEQYF. In DNA, the CDR3 is TGTGCCAGCAGTCCCTGGGTTAGCGGTTACGAGCAGTACTTC. Full variable domain (rest looked up from reference TRBV2 and TRBJ2-7): EPEVTQTPSHQVTQMGQEVILRCVPISNHLYFYWYRQILGQKVEFLVSFYNNEISEKSEIFDDQFSVERPDGSNFTLKIRSTKLEDSAMYFCASSPWVSGYEQYFGPGTRLTVT.

This chain uses TRBV6-8 with TRBJ2-7; TRBD1 is a possible D gene (5 bases). V gave up 2 bases and J gave up 0 bases, with 17 bases separating them. This CDR3 is 17 amino acids long. The germline gives CDR1 MNHGY, CDR2 SAAAGT. CDR3 sequence: CASSYLGARGSSYEQYF. The CDR3, as DNA: TGTGCCAGCAGTTACCTTGGAGCAAGGGGAAGCTCCTACGAGCAGTACTTC.

This clonotype came up a few times. The gene calls are TRBV7-9 and TRBJ1-5; no definite D call. Germline V gene sequence: CDR1 SEHNR, CDR2 FQNEAQ (reference sequence). Trimming took off 3 bases at V and 7 bases at J, with 13 bases between the two ends. The CDR3 consists of 14 residues. CDR3 protein: CASSFSGQRQPQHF. The CDR3 DNA sequence: TGTGCCAGCAGCTTCAGCGGGCAGAGACAGCCCCAGCATTTT.